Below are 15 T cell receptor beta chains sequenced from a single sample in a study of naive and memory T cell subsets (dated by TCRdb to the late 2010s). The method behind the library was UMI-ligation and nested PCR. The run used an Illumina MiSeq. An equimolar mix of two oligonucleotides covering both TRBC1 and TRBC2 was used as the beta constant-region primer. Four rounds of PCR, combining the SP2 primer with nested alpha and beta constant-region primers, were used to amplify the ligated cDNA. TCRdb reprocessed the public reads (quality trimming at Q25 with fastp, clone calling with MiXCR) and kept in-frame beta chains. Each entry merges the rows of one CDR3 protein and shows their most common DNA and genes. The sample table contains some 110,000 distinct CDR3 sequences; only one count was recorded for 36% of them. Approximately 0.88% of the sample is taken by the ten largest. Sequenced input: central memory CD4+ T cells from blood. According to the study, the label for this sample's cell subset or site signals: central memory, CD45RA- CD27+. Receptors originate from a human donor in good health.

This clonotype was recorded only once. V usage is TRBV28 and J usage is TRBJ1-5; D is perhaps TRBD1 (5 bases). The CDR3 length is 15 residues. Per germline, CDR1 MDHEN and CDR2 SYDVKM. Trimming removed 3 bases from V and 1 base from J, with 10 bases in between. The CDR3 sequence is CASSFVSGSNQPQHF. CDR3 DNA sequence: TGTGCCAGCAGTTTTGTTTCAGGGAGCAATCAGCCCCAGCATTTT.

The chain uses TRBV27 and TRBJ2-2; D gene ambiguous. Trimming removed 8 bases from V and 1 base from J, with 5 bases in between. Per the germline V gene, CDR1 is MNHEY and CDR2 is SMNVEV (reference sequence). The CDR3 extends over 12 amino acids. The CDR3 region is CASRLNTGELFF. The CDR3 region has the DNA TGTGCCAGCCGTCTGAACACCGGGGAGCTGTTTTTT.

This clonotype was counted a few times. This chain's CDR3 is CASRLFSAGPETQYF. Here the CDR3 DNA reads TGCGCCAGCAGGTTGTTCTCAGCGGGCCCGGAGACCCAGTACTTC. The chain uses TRBV5-1 and TRBJ2-5; the D gene is possibly TRBD2 (6 bases). The V end was cut by 5 bases, the J end by 5 bases, with 19 bases between. The germline V gene has CDR1 SGHRS and CDR2 YFSETQ. This CDR3 region has 15 residues.

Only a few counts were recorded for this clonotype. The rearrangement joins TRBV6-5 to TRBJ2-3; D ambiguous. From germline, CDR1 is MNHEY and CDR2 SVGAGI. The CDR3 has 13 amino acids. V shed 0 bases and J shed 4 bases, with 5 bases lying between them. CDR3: CASSYSPSDTQYF. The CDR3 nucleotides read TGTGCCAGCAGTTACTCTCCCTCAGATACGCAGTATTTT.

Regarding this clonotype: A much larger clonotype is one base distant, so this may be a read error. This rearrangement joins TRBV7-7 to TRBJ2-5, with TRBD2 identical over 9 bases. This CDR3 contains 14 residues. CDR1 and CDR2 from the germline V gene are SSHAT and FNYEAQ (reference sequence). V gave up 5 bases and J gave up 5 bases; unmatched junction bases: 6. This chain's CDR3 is CASSLSGSGETQYF. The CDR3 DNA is TGTGCCAGCAGCCTTAGCGGGAGCGGGGAGACCCAGTACTTC.

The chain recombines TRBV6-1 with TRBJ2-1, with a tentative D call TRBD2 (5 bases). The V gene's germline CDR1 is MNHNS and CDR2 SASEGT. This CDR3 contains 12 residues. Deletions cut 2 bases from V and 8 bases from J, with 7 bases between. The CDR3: CASSELDYEQFF. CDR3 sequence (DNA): TGTGCCAGCAGTGAACTGGACTATGAGCAGTTCTTC.

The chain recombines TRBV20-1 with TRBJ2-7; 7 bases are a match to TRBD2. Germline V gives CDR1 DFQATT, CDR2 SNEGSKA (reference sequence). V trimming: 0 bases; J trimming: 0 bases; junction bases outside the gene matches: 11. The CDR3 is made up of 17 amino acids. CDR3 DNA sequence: TGCAGTGCTAGAGATCCCTTCAGAGCGGGGAGCTCCTACGAGCAGTACTTC. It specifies CSARDPFRAGSSYEQYF.

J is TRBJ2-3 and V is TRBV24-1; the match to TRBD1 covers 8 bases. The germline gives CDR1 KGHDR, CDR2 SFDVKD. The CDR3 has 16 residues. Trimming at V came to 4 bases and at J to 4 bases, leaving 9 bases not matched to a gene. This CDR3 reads CATSEPTGTGPDTQYF. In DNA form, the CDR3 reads TGTGCCACCAGTGAGCCGACCGGGACAGGTCCAGATACGCAGTATTTT.

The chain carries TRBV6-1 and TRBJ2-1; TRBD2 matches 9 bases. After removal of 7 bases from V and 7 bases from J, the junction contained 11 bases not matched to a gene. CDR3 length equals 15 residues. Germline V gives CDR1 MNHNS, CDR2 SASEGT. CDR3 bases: TGTGCCAGCACCGAGTCGGGGACTAGCACAAATGAGCAGTTCTTC. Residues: CASTESGTSTNEQFF.

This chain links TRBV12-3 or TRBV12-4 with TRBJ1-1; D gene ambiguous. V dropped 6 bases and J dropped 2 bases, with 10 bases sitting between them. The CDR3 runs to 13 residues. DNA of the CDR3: TGTGCCAGCAGGCTACAGAAAAACACTGAAGCTTTCTTT. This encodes CASRLQKNTEAFF.

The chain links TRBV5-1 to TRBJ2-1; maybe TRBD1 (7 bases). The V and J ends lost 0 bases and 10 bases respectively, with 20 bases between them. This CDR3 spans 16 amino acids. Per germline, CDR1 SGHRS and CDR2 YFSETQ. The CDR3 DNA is TGCGCCAGCAGCTTGGCCTTAGAGCTCCCAGGGGGGGAGCAGTTCTTC. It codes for CASSLALELPGGEQFF.

CDR3 region: CAIRKPHDEQFF. In DNA, the CDR3 is TGTGCCATCCGTAAACCCCACGATGAGCAGTTCTTC. This chain uses TRBV10-3 with TRBJ2-1; no definite D call. V was trimmed by 8 bases and J by 8 bases, leaving 13 bases between them. The CDR3 runs to 12 residues. Per the germline V gene, CDR1 is ENHRY and CDR2 is SYGVKD.

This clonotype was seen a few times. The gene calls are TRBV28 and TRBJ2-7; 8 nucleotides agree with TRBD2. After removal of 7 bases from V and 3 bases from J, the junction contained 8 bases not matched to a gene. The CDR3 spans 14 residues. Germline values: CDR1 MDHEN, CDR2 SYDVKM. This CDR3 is CASISSGRYYEQYF. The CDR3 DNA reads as TGTGCCAGCATCTCTAGCGGGCGATACTACGAGCAGTACTTC.

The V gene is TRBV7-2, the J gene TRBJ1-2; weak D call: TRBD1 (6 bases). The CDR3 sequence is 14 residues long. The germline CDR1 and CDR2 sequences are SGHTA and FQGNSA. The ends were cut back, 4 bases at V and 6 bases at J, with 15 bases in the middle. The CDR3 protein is CASSSYGGENGYTF. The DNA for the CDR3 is TGTGCCAGCAGCTCCTACGGGGGCGAAAATGGCTACACCTTC.

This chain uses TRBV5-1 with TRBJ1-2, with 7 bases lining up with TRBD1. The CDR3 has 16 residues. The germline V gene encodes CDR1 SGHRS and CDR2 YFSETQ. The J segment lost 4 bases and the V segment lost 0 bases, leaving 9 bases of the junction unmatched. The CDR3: CASSLGGLTGAYGYTF. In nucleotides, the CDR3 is TGCGCCAGCAGCTTGGGGGGCCTTACAGGGGCCTATGGCTACACCTTC.